A selection of T cell receptor beta chains follows, all from one sample in a study of cytomegalovirus exposure and HLA in healthy donors. Only in-frame clones appear in the TCRdb table, and some are missing; sequencing was by immunoSEQ multiplex PCR. The sample lists approximately 110,000 clones, 73% occurring once. Sequencing was done on a sample of PBMCs. The receptor set was obtained from a woman in her thirties or forties in good health and CMV-seronegative. Both conserved end residues are trimmed from each CDR3. Expanded clones get a size class; other rows say once, few or many, or leave the size out.

size: NA; length: 13; V: TRBV19; CDR3: ASNPGGLYNYGYT
size: NA; length: 13; V: TRBV5-4; CDR3: ASSLVSGLVTEQF
size: NA; length: 13; V: TRBV7-3; CDR3: ASSSEAGYSYEQY
size: NA; length: 15; V: TRBV7-2; CDR3: ASSLNRGGGNTGELF
size: few; length: 13; V: TRBV2; CDR3: ASRQQSSYNSPLH
size: few; length: 13; V: TRBV4-3; CDR3: ASSQGLAGGETLY
size: NA; length: 12; V: TRBV6-5; CDR3: ASGQVRGNQPQH
size: NA; length: 13; V: TRBV5-1; CDR3: ASSSEPARSTEAF
size: NA; length: 15; V: TRBV5-4; CDR3: ASSGKDRGGLRETQY
size: NA; length: 12; V: TRBV5-1; CDR3: ASSATSAADTQY
size: few; length: 12; V: TRBV2; CDR3: ASKGTASSYEQY
size: NA; length: 12; V: TRBV7-2; CDR3: ASSSTGPPYGYT
size: once; length: 12; V: TRBV6-1; CDR3: ASSRLGGGEKLF
size: NA; length: 12; V: TRBV7-2; CDR3: ASSSRGSYTEAF
size: NA; length: 12; V: TRBV11-2; CDR3: ASSGTQGDYGYT
size: NA; length: 9; V: TRBV20-1; CDR3: SRRVGETQY
size: NA; length: 12; V: TRBV2; CDR3: ASSAGTARDTQY
size: NA; length: 13; V: TRBV19; CDR3: ASRPGQGVFSGYT
size: few; length: 12; V: TRBV5-6; CDR3: ASSFNLVAEKLF
size: NA; length: 14; V: TRBV5-1; CDR3: ASSSDRAAGANVLT
size: few; length: 14; V: TRBV6-5; CDR3: ASSYGVAGKQETQY
size: NA; length: 12; V: TRBV5-1; CDR3: ASTATGAYNEQF
size: NA; length: 15; V: TRBV6-1; CDR3: ASSEPGAVENQETQY
size: NA; length: 12; V: TRBV27; CDR3: ASSLLSAGEKQF
size: NA; length: 13; V: TRBV6-5; CDR3: ASRTLAGGPNEQF
size: NA; length: 12; V: TRBV5-1; CDR3: ASRQGVNTGELF
size: NA; length: 14; V: TRBV28; CDR3: ASSLSGAQNTGELF
size: NA; length: 14; V: TRBV4-1; CDR3: ASSQEYGFSNQPQH
size: NA; length: 12; V: TRBV2; CDR3: ASSLTTVGSGAF
size: few; length: 15; V: TRBV14; CDR3: ASSHFLRGGPADTQY
size: NA; length: 12; V: TRBV6-5; CDR3: ASSIQGASEKLF
size: once; length: 14; V: TRBV23-1; CDR3: ASSQLGQALYNEQF
size: NA; length: 9; V: TRBV2; CDR3: ASQVAYEQY
size: NA; length: 12; V: TRBV5-5; CDR3: ASSIAAGGDIQY
size: NA; length: 10; V: TRBV7-2; CDR3: ASQQGYNEQF